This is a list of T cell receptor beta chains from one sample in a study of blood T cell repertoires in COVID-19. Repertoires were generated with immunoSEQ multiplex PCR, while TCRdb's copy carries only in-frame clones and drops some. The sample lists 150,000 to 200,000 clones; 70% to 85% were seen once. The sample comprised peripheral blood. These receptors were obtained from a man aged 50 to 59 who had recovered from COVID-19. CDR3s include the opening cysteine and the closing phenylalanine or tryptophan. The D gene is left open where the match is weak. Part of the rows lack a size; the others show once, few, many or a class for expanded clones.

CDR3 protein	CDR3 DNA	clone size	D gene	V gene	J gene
CASSQAWAGANYGYTF	TGCGCCAGCAGCCAAGCCTGGGCGGGAGCTAACTATGGCTACACCTTC	-	-	TRBV4-3	TRBJ1-2
CASSKGAQGQGKYEQYF	TGTGCCAGCAGCAAAGGAGCCCAGGGGCAGGGCAAGTACGAGCAGTACTTC	-	-	TRBV21-1	TRBJ2-7
CAISDSSATNEKLFF	TGTGCCATCAGTGACAGTTCCGCAACTAATGAAAAACTGTTTTTT	-	-	TRBV10-3	TRBJ1-4
CASSQDLMTSRQYF	TGTGCCAGCAGCCAAGATTTGATGACTAGTCGGCAGTACTTC	-	-	TRBV4-2	TRBJ2-7
CASSIRTGGLDTQYF	TGTGCCAGTAGTATACGGACAGGGGGCTTAGATACGCAGTATTTT	-	TRBD1	TRBV19	TRBJ2-3
CSVWTDTNTGELFF	TGCAGCGTTTGGACAGATACGAACACCGGGGAGCTGTTTTTT	-	-	TRBV29-1	TRBJ2-2
CASSKLGTALNEKLFF	TGTGCCAGCAGCAAACTGGGGACAGCCCTCAATGAAAAACTGTTTTTT	-	TRBD1	TRBV9	TRBJ1-4
CASSGGNTGELFF	TGCGCCAGCTCAGGGGGCAACACCGGGGAGCTGTTTTTT	few	TRBD1	TRBV5-1	TRBJ2-2
CASSPRLANNEQFF	TGTGCCAGCTCACCGAGACTAGCAAACAATGAGCAGTTCTTC	-	TRBD2	TRBV18	TRBJ2-1
CASSIQGTGKLFF	TGTGCCAGTAGTATCCAGGGTACCGGAAAACTGTTTTTT	-	-	TRBV19	TRBJ1-4
CASSFTGGDYGYTF	TGTGCCAGCAGTTTCACCGGAGGGGACTATGGCTACACCTTC	-	-	TRBV27	TRBJ1-2
CASSYVAGRGETQYF	TGTGCCAGCAGTTATGTTGCGGGTCGTGGGGAGACCCAGTACTTC	once	-	TRBV6-6	TRBJ2-5
CASSLGRGGEDREKLFF	TGTGCCAGCAGCTTAGGCCGTGGTGGGGAGGACCGTGAAAAACTGTTTTTT	-	-	TRBV7-9	TRBJ1-4
CSASWGHRESNEKLFF	TGCAGTGCTAGTTGGGGACACCGAGAGTCTAATGAAAAACTGTTTTTT	-	-	TRBV20-1	TRBJ1-4
CATSRDGASGYNEQFF	TGTGCCACCAGCAGAGATGGCGCTAGCGGCTACAATGAGCAGTTCTTC	-	TRBD2	TRBV15	TRBJ2-1
CASSPTGETQYF	TGTGCCAGCAGCCCGACTGGAGAGACCCAGTACTTC	-	-	TRBV5-4	TRBJ2-5
CASSLAQRDSEQYF	TGTGCCAGCAGCTTGGCGCAAAGAGACTCCGAGCAGTACTTC	-	-	TRBV5-5	TRBJ2-7
CASREQGIGELFF	TGTGCCAGCAGGGAACAGGGGATCGGGGAGCTGTTTTTT	-	TRBD1	TRBV12-3/TRBV12-4	TRBJ2-2
CATTGGSNQPQHF	TGTGCCACCACAGGAGGGTCCAATCAGCCCCAGCATTTT	few	-	TRBV2	TRBJ1-5
CASSNNRGKLFF	TGTGCCAGTAGCAATAACAGGGGAAAACTGTTTTTT	-	TRBD1	TRBV19	TRBJ1-4
CAWSVSGNQPQHF	TGTGCCTGGAGTGTATCGGGCAATCAGCCCCAGCATTTT	few	-	TRBV30	TRBJ1-5
CASSLGRDRGHLEQYF	TGTGCCAGCAGCTTAGGGAGGGACAGGGGGCATCTCGAGCAGTACTTC	-	TRBD1	TRBV11-2	TRBJ2-7
CASSPQGRTSTDTQYF	TGTGCCAGCAGCCCACAGGGACGGACAAGCACAGATACGCAGTATTTT	-	-	TRBV7-2	TRBJ2-3
CASSLGTSGTGTDTQYF	TGTGCCAGCAGCTTGGGGACTAGCGGGACCGGCACAGATACGCAGTATTTT	-	TRBD2	TRBV5-4	TRBJ2-3
CASSQELRGLFQPQHF	TGTGCCAGCAGCCAAGAACTCAGGGGGCTTTTTCAGCCCCAGCATTTT	once	TRBD1	TRBV4-2	TRBJ1-5
CASSTWTSGRTLSTDTQYF	TGTGCCAGCAGCACCTGGACTAGCGGGAGAACGCTATCTACAGATACGCAGTATTTT	-	TRBD2	TRBV5-6	TRBJ2-3
CASSPLGAYTDTQYF	TGTGCCAGTAGCCCCCTTGGGGCTTATACAGATACGCAGTATTTT	few	-	TRBV19	TRBJ2-3
CASSQGGAGAETQYF	TGTGCCAGCAGCCAAGGAGGAGCGGGAGCGGAGACCCAGTACTTC	few	TRBD2	TRBV14	TRBJ2-5
CASSSMGGGDTEAFF	TGCGCCAGCAGCTCCATGGGCGGGGGAGACACTGAAGCTTTCTTT	-	-	TRBV5-1	TRBJ1-1
CASSPGTAPRAQYF	TGTGCCAGTAGCCCCGGGACAGCACCGAGGGCCCAGTACTTC	-	TRBD1	TRBV19	TRBJ2-5
CASSRYGYTF	TGTGCCAGCAGCCGCTATGGCTACACCTTC	-	-	TRBV28	TRBJ1-2
CAWSARGSNQPQHF	TGTGCCTGGAGTGCCAGGGGAAGCAATCAGCCCCAGCATTTT	-	-	TRBV30	TRBJ1-5
CASSLDWGTYEQYF	TGTGCCAGCAGTTTAGATTGGGGCACCTACGAGCAGTACTTC	-	-	TRBV27	TRBJ2-7
CASSLGPRLEADTQYF	TGTGCCAGCAGCTTAGGACCACGACTAGAGGCAGATACGCAGTATTTT	-	-	TRBV7-2	TRBJ2-3
CAWSDLPSGSGKGYEQYF	TGTGCCTGGAGTGATCTTCCTAGCGGGAGTGGTAAGGGCTACGAGCAGTACTTC	-	TRBD2	TRBV30	TRBJ2-7
CASSFQAGGSAHYEQYF	TGTGCCAGCAGCTTTCAAGCGGGAGGCTCCGCGCACTACGAGCAGTACTTC	-	TRBD2	TRBV7-2	TRBJ2-7
CASNHYEQYF	TGTGCCAGCAATCATTACGAGCAGTACTTC	few	-	TRBV2	TRBJ2-7
CASSNGGGPRNEQFF	TGTGCCAGCAGTAATGGGGGGGGCCCGCGGAATGAGCAGTTCTTC	-	-	TRBV27	TRBJ2-1
CATSPSPPDYGYTF	TGTGCCACCAGTCCTAGCCCCCCAGACTATGGCTACACCTTC	-	-	TRBV24-1	TRBJ1-2
CASSLGNTYEQYF	TGTGCCAGCAGCTTAGGCAACACCTACGAGCAGTACTTC	-	-	TRBV11-2	TRBJ2-7
CASSALTGQGTNTGELFF	TGTGCCAGCAGTGCCCTGACAGGACAGGGAACAAACACCGGGGAGCTGTTTTTT	-	TRBD1	TRBV25-1	TRBJ2-2
CASSFGGYYEQYF	TGCGCCAGCAGCTTTGGCGGATACTACGAGCAGTACTTC	-	-	TRBV5-1	TRBJ2-7
CASSPRLTSGSSNSYEQYF	TGTGCCAGCTCACCACGGTTGACTAGCGGGAGCTCGAACTCCTACGAGCAGTACTTC	few	TRBD2	TRBV18	TRBJ2-7
CASSQAGAKNIQYF	TGTGCCAGCAGCCAAGCGGGAGCCAAAAACATTCAGTACTTC	many	-	TRBV4-2	TRBJ2-4
CATSRDRGSAGYTEAFF	TGTGCCACCAGCAGGGACAGGGGGAGCGCTGGTTACACTGAAGCTTTCTTT	-	TRBD1	TRBV15	TRBJ1-1
CASSDRGTEAFF	TGTGCCAGCAGTGACAGGGGGACTGAAGCTTTCTTT	-	TRBD1	TRBV27	TRBJ1-1
CAWTFVGAWGYTF	TGTGCCTGGACCTTCGTGGGGGCCTGGGGCTACACCTTC	once	-	TRBV30	TRBJ1-2
CASSPSGGSYEQYF	TGTGCCAGCAGTCCTAGCGGAGGGTCCTACGAGCAGTACTTC	once	TRBD2	TRBV7-2	TRBJ2-7
CASSPSTEGFETQYF	TGTGCCAGCTCACCATCAACCGAGGGTTTCGAGACGCAGTATTTT	-	-	TRBV18	TRBJ2-3
CASSFLGGRATETQYF	TGTGCCAGTAGTTTTTTAGGCGGGAGGGCCACAGAGACCCAGTACTTC	-	TRBD2	TRBV19	TRBJ2-5
CASSGRQLNTEAFF	TGTGCCAGCAGCGGAAGACAGTTGAACACTGAAGCTTTCTTT	-	-	TRBV7-9	TRBJ1-1
CASSTLQGSEAFF	TGTGCCAGTAGTACCTTACAGGGCTCCGAAGCTTTCTTT	-	-	TRBV19	TRBJ1-1
CASSSQAGSNTEAFF	TGTGCCAGCAGCTCCCAAGCGGGGTCGAACACTGAAGCTTTCTTT	-	-	TRBV5-6	TRBJ1-1
CASRIAGVGANVLTF	TGTGCCAGTAGAATAGCGGGAGTTGGGGCCAACGTCCTGACTTTC	-	TRBD2	TRBV19	TRBJ2-6
CASSDPGQGFIQAWQPQHF	TGTGCCAGCAGTGACCCCGGACAGGGTTTTATTCAGGCTTGGCAGCCCCAGCATTTT	-	TRBD1	TRBV6-1	TRBJ1-5
CARSATGAAGEKLFF	TGTGCCAGAAGCGCCACAGGGGCAGCAGGTGAAAAACTGTTTTTT	-	TRBD1	TRBV5-3	TRBJ1-4
CASSSRLRSNEKLFF	TGTGCCAGCAGCTCCCGACTTCGGTCTAATGAAAAACTGTTTTTT	-	-	TRBV9	TRBJ1-4
CASSARRERAYGYTF	TGTGCCAGCAGCGCCCGACGGGAGCGGGCCTATGGCTACACCTTC	-	-	TRBV14	TRBJ1-2